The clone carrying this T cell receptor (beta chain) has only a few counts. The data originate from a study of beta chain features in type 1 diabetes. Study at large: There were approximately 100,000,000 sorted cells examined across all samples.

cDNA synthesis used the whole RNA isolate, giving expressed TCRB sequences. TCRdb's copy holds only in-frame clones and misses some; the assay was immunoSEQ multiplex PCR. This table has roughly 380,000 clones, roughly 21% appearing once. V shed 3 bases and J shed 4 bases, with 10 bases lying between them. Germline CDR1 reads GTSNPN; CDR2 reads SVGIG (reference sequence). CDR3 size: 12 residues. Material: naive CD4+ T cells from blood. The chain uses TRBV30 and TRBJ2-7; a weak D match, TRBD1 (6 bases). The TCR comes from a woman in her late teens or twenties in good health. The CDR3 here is CAWSGTPYEQYF. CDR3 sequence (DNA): TGTGCCTGGAGCGGGACACCATACGAGCAGTACTTC.